This TCR beta chain was captured in a study of CD8 T cells in ankylosing spondylitis (dated by TCRdb to about 2017). Regarding the complete study: To find TCR variants linked to disease, the study profiled T cell receptor beta repertoires in ankylosing spondylitis patients and healthy donors. Peripheral blood was sampled, and synovial fluid was additionally collected from ankylosing spondylitis patients. The full study cohort comprised some 27 ankylosing spondylitis patients and roughly 110 healthy donors.

Germline trimming amounts to 3 bases on V and 6 bases on J, with 12 as the count of junction bases outside the gene matches. The germline V gene (reference sequence) yields SGHKS for CDR1 and YYEKEE for CDR2. Its CDR3 holds 16 amino acids, cysteine through phenylalanine. The entry retains the CDR3 DNA only, 48 bases that are in frame from base 1. Study-wide conclusions, independent of this receptor: Blood from ankylosing spondylitis patients appeared to be characterized by a TCR beta motif made up of under ten highly homologous amino acid variants. According to the report, matched synovial fluid samples from ankylosing spondylitis patients were significantly enriched for the disease-linked clones. Some motif variants were previously reported in synovial fluid and blood of reactive arthritis patients, suggesting common disease-initiation mechanisms. The disease-linked clones had a CD8+ phenotype and were found at relatively low frequencies in peripheral blood.

In the case of this clonotype: Its antigen is not yet known. No clone much larger than this one lies a single base away; base qualities are absent.

The sequencer was an Illumina HiSeq 2500. Quantitative 5'-RACE with molecular barcodes was the method used to prepare the TCR beta libraries. Concerning the study's data processing: Disease-linked TCR variants were identified with a new computational method built on a probabilistic model of VDJ rearrangement. In TCRdb, the public reads were trimmed at Q25 with fastp and aligned with MiXCR, with productive beta chains retained. Rows with one shared CDR3 protein collapse into an entry with the most common genes and DNA. Here the V and J calls rest on TCRdb's processing, not on the authors' analysis. Across this sample there are 750,000 to 850,000 distinct CDR3 sequences, with about 12% seen only once. Around 0.51% of the sample is taken by the ten largest.

In this chain, TRBV5-5 is recombined with TRBJ1-5, with 7 bases in between that match TRBD1. The source of this sequence is a male donor with ankylosing spondylitis. Material: blood, either unsorted or a sorted T cell fraction (not recorded which). The CDR3 region: CASSYRSGTDSQPQHF. The DNA sequence follows: TGTGCCAGCAGCTACCGCTCTGGGACAGATTCTCAGCCCCAGCATTTT. This CDR3, with the reference TRBV5-5 and TRBJ1-5 proteins standing in past its ends, gives the full variable domain DAGVTQSPTHLIKTRGQQVTLRCSPISGHKSVSWYQQVLGQGPQFIFQYYEKEERGRGNFPDRFSARQFPNYSSELNVNALLLGDSALYLCASSYRSGTDSQPQHFGDGTRLSIL.